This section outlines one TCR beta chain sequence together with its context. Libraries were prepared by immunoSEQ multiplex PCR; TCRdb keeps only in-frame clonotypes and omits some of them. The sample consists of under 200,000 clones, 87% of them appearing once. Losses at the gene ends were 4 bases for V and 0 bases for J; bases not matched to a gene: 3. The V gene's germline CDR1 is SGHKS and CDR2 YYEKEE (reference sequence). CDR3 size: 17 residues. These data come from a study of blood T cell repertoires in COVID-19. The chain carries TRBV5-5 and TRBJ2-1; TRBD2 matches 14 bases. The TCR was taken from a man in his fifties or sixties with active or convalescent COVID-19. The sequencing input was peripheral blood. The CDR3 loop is CASSRTSGGFSYNEQFF. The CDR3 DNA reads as TGTGCCAGCAGCCGGACTAGCGGGGGGTTCTCCTACAATGAGCAGTTCTTC.